This T cell receptor (beta chain) was sequenced during a study of cytomegalovirus exposure and HLA in healthy donors. The germline V gene has CDR1 SGHVS and CDR2 FQNEAQ. V shed 7 bases and J shed 2 bases, with 12 bases lying between them. The CDR3 totals 14 residues. Some clones are missing from TCRdb's copy, which holds only in-frame ones; the method was immunoSEQ multiplex PCR. The sample holds 110,000 to 150,000 clones; about 94% are singletons and the top ten take roughly 1.9%. Study conclusions and caveats: There were some public TCRs occurring in many donors, but most TCR sequences were rare.

On this clone itself: Its antigen is as yet unknown.

The receptor was isolated from a man aged 18 to 30 in good health and CMV-seropositive. The sequenced sample was PBMCs. The chain has TRBV7-8 and TRBJ2-1; D perhaps matches TRBD2 (5 bases). Here the CDR3 DNA reads TGTGCCAGCACCCCGCGGGCCGCCTACAATGAGCAGTTCTTC. It yields the protein CASTPRAAYNEQFF.